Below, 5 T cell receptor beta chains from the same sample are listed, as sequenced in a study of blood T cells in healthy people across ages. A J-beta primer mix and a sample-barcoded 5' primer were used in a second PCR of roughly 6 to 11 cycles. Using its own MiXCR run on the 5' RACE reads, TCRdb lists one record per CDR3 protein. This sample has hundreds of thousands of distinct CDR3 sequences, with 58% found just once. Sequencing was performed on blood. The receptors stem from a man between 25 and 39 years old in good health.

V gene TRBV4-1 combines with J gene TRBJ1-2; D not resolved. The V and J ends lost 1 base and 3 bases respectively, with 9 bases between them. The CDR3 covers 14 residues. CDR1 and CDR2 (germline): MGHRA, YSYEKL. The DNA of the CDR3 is TGCGCCAGCAGCCAAGCCGCCCTCTACTATGGCTACACCTTC. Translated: CASSQAALYYGYTF.

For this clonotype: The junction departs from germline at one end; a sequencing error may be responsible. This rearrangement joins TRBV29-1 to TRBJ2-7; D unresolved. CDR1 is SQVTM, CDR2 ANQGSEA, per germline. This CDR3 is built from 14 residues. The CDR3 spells CSAEDGPPYYEQYF. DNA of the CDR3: TGCAGCGCTGAAGATGGGCCCCCCTACTACGAGCAGTACTTC.

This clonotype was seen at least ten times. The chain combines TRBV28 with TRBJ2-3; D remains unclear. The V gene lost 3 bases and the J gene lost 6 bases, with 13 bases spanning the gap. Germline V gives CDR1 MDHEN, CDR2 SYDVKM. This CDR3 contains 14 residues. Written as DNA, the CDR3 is TGTGCCAGCAGTTTCTCGGCCTCAATCGATACGCAGTATTTT. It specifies CASSFSASIDTQYF.

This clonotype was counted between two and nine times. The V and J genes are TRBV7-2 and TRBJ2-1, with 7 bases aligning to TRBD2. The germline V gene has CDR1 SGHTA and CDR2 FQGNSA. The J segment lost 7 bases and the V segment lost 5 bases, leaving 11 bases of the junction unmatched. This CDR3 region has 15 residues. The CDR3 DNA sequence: TGTGCCAGCAGCAAGATAGCGGGCCTGGGGAATGAGCAGTTCTTC. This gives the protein CASSKIAGLGNEQFF.

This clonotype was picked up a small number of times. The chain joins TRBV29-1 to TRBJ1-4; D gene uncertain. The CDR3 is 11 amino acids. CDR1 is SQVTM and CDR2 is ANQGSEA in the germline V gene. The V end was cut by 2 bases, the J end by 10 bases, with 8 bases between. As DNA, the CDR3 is TGCAGCGTTGAATTACGGGGAAAACTGTTTTTT. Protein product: CSVELRGKLFF.